The 24 T cell receptor beta chains presented below share a single source sample, sequenced in a study of T cell changes during pregnancy in multiple sclerosis. Method: immunoSEQ multiplex PCR; TCRdb's copy keeps in-frame clones and lacks some. In the table there are about 39,000 clones, around 84% of which are singletons. The input for sequencing was CD4+ T cells from peripheral blood mononuclear cells, taken before pregnancy. Receptors originate from a female donor with multiple sclerosis, enrolled in a pregnancy study.

The V and J genes are TRBV7-6 and TRBJ2-7; D possibly corresponds to TRBD2 (5 bases). V shed 1 base and J shed 5 bases, with 15 bases lying between them. Germline assignment: CDR1 SGHVS and CDR2 FNYEAQ. The CDR3 spans 15 residues. The CDR3 sequence is CASSLETGYTNEQYF. DNA for the CDR3: TGTGCCAGCAGCTTAGAAACGGGGTATACGAACGAGCAGTACTTC. Variable domain in full (rest from reference TRBV7-6 and TRBJ2-7): GAGVSQSPRYKVTKRGQDVALRCDPISGHVSLYWYRQALGQGPEFLTYFNYEAQQDKSGLPNDRFSAERPEGSISTLTIQRTEQRDSAMYRCASSLETGYTNEQYFGPGTRLTVT.

This chain joins TRBV4-2 and TRBJ1-1, with D perhaps TRBD1 (6 bases). This CDR3 is 16 amino acids long. Between the trimmed V and J ends, which lost 1 base and 1 base, there was a span of 13 bases. Germline V CDR1 and CDR2: LGHNA, YNFKEQ. CDR3 in amino acids: CASSQGSRTANTEAFF. In nucleotides, the CDR3 is TGTGCCAGCAGCCAAGGCTCGAGGACAGCGAACACTGAAGCTTTCTTT.

This chain connects TRBV5-1 to TRBJ1-1; TRBD1 agrees at 8 bases. CDR1 is SGHRS, CDR2 YFSETQ, per germline. The CDR3 totals 15 residues. V trimming: 4 bases; J trimming: 0 bases; junction bases outside the gene matches: 5. CDR3 bases: TGCGCCAGCAGCGGGGGGACAGGAATGAACACTGAAGCTTTCTTT. Amino acids: CASSGGTGMNTEAFF.

The chain recombines TRBV7-2 with TRBJ2-7; a possible D gene is TRBD2 (5 bases). Germline V gene data show CDR1 as SGHTA and CDR2 as FQGNSA. V was trimmed by 3 bases and J by 6 bases, leaving 12 bases between them. The CDR3 is 13 residues long. The CDR3 is CASSFWSEGEQYF. The CDR3 DNA sequence: TGTGCCAGCAGCTTTTGGTCCGAGGGCGAGCAGTACTTC.

The gene calls are TRBV5-6 and TRBJ2-3; 9 positions match TRBD1. The junction had 7 bases not matched to a gene; V was cut back by 2 bases and J by 6 bases. The CDR3 totals 15 residues. The germline gives CDR1 SGHDT, CDR2 YYEEEE. In DNA, the CDR3 is TGTGCCAGCAGCTTCCCGGGACAGGGTAGTGATACGCAGTATTTT. It is translated as CASSFPGQGSDTQYF. The entire variable domain, with the rest obtained from reference TRBV5-6 and TRBJ2-3, is as follows: DAGVTQSPTHLIKTRGQQVTLRCSPKSGHDTVSWYQQALGQGPQFIFQYYEEEERQRGNFPDRFSGHQFPNYSSELNVNALLLGDSALYLCASSFPGQGSDTQYFGPGTRLTVL.

The gene calls are TRBV11-2 and TRBJ2-4; D not resolved. This CDR3 contains 12 residues. Germline CDR1 SGHAT, CDR2 FQNNGV. V was trimmed by 4 bases and J by 6 bases, leaving 7 bases between them. The CDR3 here is CASSYESNIQYF. The CDR3 DNA reads as TGTGCCAGCAGCTACGAGTCAAACATTCAGTACTTC. The full variable domain, its missing parts supplied by reference TRBV11-2 and TRBJ2-4, is EAGVAQSPRYKIIEKRQSVAFWCNPISGHATLYWYQQILGQGPKLLIQFQNNGVVDDSQLPKDRFSAERLKGVDSTLKIQPAKLEDSAVYLCASSYESNIQYFGAGTRLSVL.

The CDR3 is CAWSVLGGVSYEQYF. CDR3 sequence (DNA): TGTGCCTGGAGTGTACTAGGGGGGGTTTCCTACGAGCAGTACTTC. The chain has TRBV30 and TRBJ2-7; tentatively, D is TRBD2 (7 bases). The CDR3 runs to 15 residues. The germline V and J ends were trimmed by 0 bases and 1 base, with 13 bases remaining between them. CDR1 is GTSNPN and CDR2 is SVGIG in the germline V gene (reference sequence).

The chain is built from TRBV30 and TRBJ2-3; 11 bases agree with TRBD1. This CDR3 contains 12 residues. The V gene's germline CDR1 is GTSNPN and CDR2 SVGIG (reference sequence). V was clipped by 5 bases and J by 6 bases; unmatched bases: 1. CDR3 protein: CAWRDRGDTQYF. CDR3 bases: TGTGCCTGGCGGGACAGGGGGGATACGCAGTATTTT.

This chain links TRBV27 with TRBJ1-1; D remains unclear. This CDR3 contains 13 residues. Trimming left V 5 bases short and J 5 bases short, with 12 bases between. Germline V gene sequence: CDR1 MNHEY, CDR2 SMNVEV (reference sequence). Written as DNA, the CDR3 is TGTGCCAGCAGTCCGACGATGCGGACTGAAGCTTTCTTT. This codes for CASSPTMRTEAFF.

J is TRBJ2-3 and V is TRBV9; perhaps TRBD2 as D (5 bases). In germline, CDR1 is SGDLS, CDR2 YYNGEE. The CDR3 loop spans 16 amino acids. V was shortened by 5 bases and J by 1 base, with 17 bases between the two germline ends. DNA for the CDR3: TGTGCCAGCAGTGTAACTAGTAGTGGGCGCACAGATACGCAGTATTTT. Translating it yields CASSVTSSGRTDTQYF.

The gene calls are TRBV19 and TRBJ1-1, with TRBD1 matching over 10 bases. The CDR3 has 17 amino acids. With V trimmed by 5 bases and J by 5 bases, 14 bases remained unmatched. Looked up from germline, CDR1 is LNHDA and CDR2 is SQIVND (reference sequence). Here the CDR3 reads CASSSTGGGPVWTEAFF. The CDR3 DNA reads TGTGCCAGTAGTTCGACAGGGGGCGGCCCCGTGTGGACTGAAGCTTTCTTT.

This chain links TRBV7-2 with TRBJ1-4; 7 bases agree with TRBD1. The junction had 10 bases not matched to a gene; V was cut back by 6 bases and J by 6 bases. There are 15 residues in the CDR3. Germline CDR1 is SGHTA and CDR2 is FQGNSA. Written as DNA, the CDR3 is TGTGCCAGCAGTCGACAGGGTCATGCTGATGAAAAACTGTTTTTT. Translating it yields CASSRQGHADEKLFF.

The V and J genes are TRBV30 and TRBJ2-3, with TRBD2 matching over 11 bases. CDR1 is GTSNPN and CDR2 is SVGIG in the germline V gene (reference sequence). J gave up 6 bases and V 0 bases, and 5 bases lay outside the gene matches. This CDR3 is built from 15 residues. CDR3 sequence: CAWSVVLAGVDTQYF. The CDR3 DNA reads as TGTGCCTGGAGTGTAGTACTAGCGGGAGTGGATACGCAGTATTTT.

This clone was recorded at least ten times. The gene calls are TRBV4-2 and TRBJ2-2, with TRBD1 matching over 8 bases. The ends lost 3 bases at V and 9 bases at J; junction bases unmatched: 3. Germline V lookup: CDR1 LGHNA, CDR2 YNFKEQ. CDR3 length: 13 residues. The CDR3 region has the DNA TGTGCCAGCAGCCACGGACAGGGTAGGGAGCTGTTTTTT. Amino acids: CASSHGQGRELFF.

The chain recombines TRBV5-1 with TRBJ2-7; D is uncertain. This CDR3 comprises 12 residues. The germline V gene has CDR1 SGHRS and CDR2 YFSETQ. Trimming stripped 2 bases from V and 3 bases from J, with 6 bases between. Here the CDR3 DNA reads TGCGCCAGCAGCTTCGGAGACTACGAGCAGTACTTC. Encoded protein: CASSFGDYEQYF.

This chain links TRBV6-1 with TRBJ1-5; TRBD1 agrees at 7 bases. V dropped 7 bases and J dropped 4; count of bases not matched to a gene: 4. Germline V gives CDR1 MNHNS, CDR2 SASEGT. This CDR3 is 13 amino acids long. CDR3 sequence: CASKQGNNQPQHF. CDR3 nucleotide sequence: TGTGCCAGCAAACAGGGGAATAATCAGCCCCAGCATTTT.

In this sample, this clone turned up a few times. The V gene is TRBV4-1, the J gene TRBJ2-7; the D is unclear. Trimming removed 0 bases at V and 7 bases at J, with 16 bases between. Germline-derived CDR1 and CDR2 are MGHRA and YSYEKL. This CDR3 region has 15 residues. The CDR3 bases are TGCGCCAGCAGCCAAGACCATAATTGGGCTTCAGAGCAGTACTTC. Amino acids: CASSQDHNWASEQYF.

The CDR3 spells CAWQTGVNNSPLHF. CDR3 sequence (DNA): TGTGCCTGGCAGACAGGGGTCAATAATTCACCCCTCCACTTT. The V and J genes are TRBV30 and TRBJ1-6, with TRBD1 matching over 8 bases. The CDR3 is 14 residues long. Looked up from germline, CDR1 is GTSNPN and CDR2 is SVGIG (reference sequence). Germline trimming cut 5 bases from V and 5 bases from J; bases unmatched to any gene: 5.

The chain is built from TRBV4-3 and TRBJ2-1, with 8 bases aligning to TRBD1. This CDR3 is built from 13 residues. Unmatched junction bases numbered 7, after V lost 6 bases and J lost 9 bases. In germline, CDR1 is LGHNA, CDR2 YSLEER. CDR3 protein: CASRKQGVGEQFF. As DNA, the CDR3 is TGCGCCAGCAGGAAACAGGGGGTCGGTGAGCAGTTCTTC.

The genes are TRBV5-4 and TRBJ2-1; perhaps TRBD1 as D (6 bases). The V and J ends lost 10 bases and 0 bases respectively, with 14 bases between them. This CDR3 contains 14 residues. Germline CDR1 reads SGHNT; CDR2 reads YYREEE (reference sequence). The chain's CDR3 is CASGAGRSYNEQFF. The DNA for the CDR3 is TGTGCCTCAGGGGCGGGCCGCTCCTACAATGAGCAGTTCTTC.

This chain joins TRBV30 and TRBJ2-5; 8 nucleotides line up with TRBD1. The J segment lost 1 base and the V segment lost 0 bases, leaving 4 bases of the junction unmatched. Germline assignment: CDR1 GTSNPN and CDR2 SVGIG (reference sequence). The CDR3 totals 15 residues. CDR3 loop: CAWSVGTGAQETQYF. DNA of the CDR3: TGTGCCTGGAGTGTAGGGACAGGAGCCCAAGAGACCCAGTACTTC.

This sequence joins TRBV30 and TRBJ1-2; D possibly corresponds to TRBD1 (6 bases). The CDR3 sequence is 10 residues long. Trimming removed 5 bases from V and 8 bases from J, with 9 bases in between. CDR1 and CDR2 (germline): GTSNPN, SVGIG (reference sequence). CDR3 in DNA: TGTGCCTGGTACAGGGAAGGCTACACCTTC. Its translation is CAWYREGYTF. The full variable domain, with the rest looked up from reference TRBV30 and TRBJ1-2, is SQTIHQWPATLVQPVGSPLSLECTVEGTSNPNLYWYRQAAGRGLQLLFYSVGIGQISSEVPQNLSASRPQDRQFILSSKKLLLSDSGFYLCAWYREGYTFGSGTRLTVV.

The chain links TRBV5-8 to TRBJ2-7, with D possibly matching TRBD1 (6 bases). Germline lookup yields CDR1 SGHTS and CDR2 YDEGEE. The CDR3 extends over 15 amino acids. The ends were cut back, 4 bases at V and 2 bases at J, with 16 bases in the middle. In DNA, the CDR3 is TGTGCCAGCAGCGTTGACAGGCGACTGCCCTACGAGCAGTACTTC. Translated: CASSVDRRLPYEQYF.

The DNA for the CDR3 is TGTGCCAGCACTTCCGCTTCCGATAGTTACACCTTC. Translating gives CASTSASDSYTF. This chain links TRBV6-6 with TRBJ1-2; D gene unclear. Trimming pared 7 bases from V and 11 bases from J, leaving 17 bases between. The length of the CDR3 is 12 residues. Germline CDR1 is MNHNY and CDR2 is SVGAGI (reference sequence).